The next 8 T cell receptor beta chains were all read from a single sample in a study of cytomegalovirus exposure and HLA in healthy donors. PCR was performed using 60 Vbeta and 13 Jbeta primers. Profiling relied on immunoSEQ multiplex PCR, and the TCRdb table lists in-frame clones only, not all of them. Of some 130,000 clones in the sample, about 66% were seen once. The specimen sequenced was PBMCs. The receptors originated from a human donor in good health.

This chain's CDR3 is CAISESGTGRSVNEQFF. DNA of the CDR3: TGTGCCATCAGTGAGTCCGGGACAGGGAGGTCAGTCAATGAGCAGTTCTTC. The chain links TRBV10-3 to TRBJ2-1; 9 bases align to TRBD1. This CDR3 has 17 residues. Losses at the gene ends were 0 bases for V and 6 bases for J; bases not matched to a gene: 9. Germline V gives CDR1 ENHRY, CDR2 SYGVKD.

This clone occurred a few times. This chain links TRBV4-1 with TRBJ1-5; possibly TRBD1 for D (5 bases). This CDR3 spans 15 amino acids. The germline gives CDR1 MGHRA, CDR2 YSYEKL. Trimming took 1 base from V and 6 from J, leaving 13 bases between them. The CDR3 DNA is TGCGCCAGCAGCCAAGTGGGCGGGGGACGTCAGCCCCAGCATTTT. It specifies CASSQVGGGRQPQHF.

This chain uses TRBV28 with TRBJ2-1, with D maybe TRBD1 (6 bases). V lost 8 bases and J 4 bases, leaving 18 bases between the germline ends. This CDR3 spans 15 amino acids. Germline values: CDR1 MDHEN, CDR2 SYDVKM. DNA for the CDR3: TGTGCCAGCTCAAACAGGGAAACGTATTACAATGAGCAGTTCTTC. Protein sequence: CASSNRETYYNEQFF.

The sample holds a few counts of this clone. The J gene is TRBJ2-7, the V gene TRBV2; no firm D call. CDR1 is SNHLY and CDR2 is FYNNEI in the germline V gene. The CDR3 covers 11 residues. The V and J ends lost 1 base and 6 bases respectively, with 4 bases between them. The CDR3 spells CASSEGAEQYF. DNA for the CDR3: TGTGCCAGCAGTGAAGGGGCCGAGCAGTACTTC.

This chain joins TRBV2 and TRBJ2-2, with a weak D call TRBD2 (6 bases). The germline V gene has CDR1 SNHLY and CDR2 FYNNEI. This CDR3 has 14 amino acids. V shed 5 bases and J shed 4 bases, with 11 bases lying between them. The CDR3 spells CASSLGLRTGELFF. The CDR3 nucleotides read TGTGCCAGCAGTCTGGGACTTCGCACCGGGGAGCTGTTTTTT.

This clone was observed a few times. The chain uses TRBV29-1 and TRBJ1-2; 9 bases match TRBD1. The CDR3 extends over 14 amino acids. With V trimmed by 2 bases and J by 7 bases, 8 bases remained unmatched. Per the germline V gene, CDR1 is SQVTM and CDR2 is ANQGSEA. The CDR3 region has the DNA TGCAGCGTTGAACCCGGGACAGGGCTTAGTGGCTACACCTTC. Its translation: CSVEPGTGLSGYTF.

In its sample, this clone was seen once. The V gene is TRBV7-9, the J gene TRBJ2-7; 7 positions agree with TRBD1. Looked up from germline, CDR1 is SEHNR and CDR2 is FQNEAQ (reference sequence). The J segment lost 5 bases and the V segment lost 6 bases, leaving 7 bases of the junction unmatched. CDR3 length equals 13 residues. CDR3 nucleotides: TGTGCCAGCAGAGCCGACAGGGCCCACGAGCAGTACTTC. This gives the protein CASRADRAHEQYF.

The V call is TRBV9, the J call TRBJ2-1; D call uncertain. The CDR3 spans 14 residues. V was cut by 0 bases and J by 2 bases, with 6 bases left in between. Per the germline V gene, CDR1 is SGDLS and CDR2 is YYNGEE. This chain's CDR3 is CASSVGPAYNEQFF. CDR3 DNA sequence: TGTGCCAGCAGCGTAGGCCCGGCCTACAATGAGCAGTTCTTC.